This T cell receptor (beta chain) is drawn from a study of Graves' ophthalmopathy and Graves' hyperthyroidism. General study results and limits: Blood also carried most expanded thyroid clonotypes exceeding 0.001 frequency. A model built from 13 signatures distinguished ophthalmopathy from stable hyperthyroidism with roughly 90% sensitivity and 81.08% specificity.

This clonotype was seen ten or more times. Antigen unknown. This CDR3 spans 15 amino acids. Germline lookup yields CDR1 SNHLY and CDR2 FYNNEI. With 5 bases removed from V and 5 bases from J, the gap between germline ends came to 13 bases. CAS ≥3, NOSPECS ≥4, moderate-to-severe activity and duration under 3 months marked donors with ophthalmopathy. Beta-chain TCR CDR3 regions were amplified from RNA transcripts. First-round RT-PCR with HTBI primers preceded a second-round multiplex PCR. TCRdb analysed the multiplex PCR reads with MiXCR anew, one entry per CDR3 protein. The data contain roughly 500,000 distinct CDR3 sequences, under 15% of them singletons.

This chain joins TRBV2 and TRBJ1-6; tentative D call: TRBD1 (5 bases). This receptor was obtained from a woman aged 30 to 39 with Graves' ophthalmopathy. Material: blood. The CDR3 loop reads CASSNNRRNNSPLHF. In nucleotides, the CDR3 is TGTGCCAGCAGTAACAACAGGAGGAATAATTCACCCCTCCACTTT.